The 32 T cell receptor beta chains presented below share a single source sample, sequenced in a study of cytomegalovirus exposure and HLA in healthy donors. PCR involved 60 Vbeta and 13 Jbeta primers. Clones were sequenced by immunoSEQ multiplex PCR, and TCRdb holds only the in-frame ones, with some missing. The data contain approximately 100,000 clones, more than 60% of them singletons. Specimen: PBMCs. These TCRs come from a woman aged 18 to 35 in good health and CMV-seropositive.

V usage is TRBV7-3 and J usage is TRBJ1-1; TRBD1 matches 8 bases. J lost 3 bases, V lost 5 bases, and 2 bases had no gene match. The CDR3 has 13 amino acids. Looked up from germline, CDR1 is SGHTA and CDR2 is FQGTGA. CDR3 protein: CASSKTGDTEAFF. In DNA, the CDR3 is TGTGCCAGCAGCAAGACAGGGGACACTGAAGCTTTCTTT.

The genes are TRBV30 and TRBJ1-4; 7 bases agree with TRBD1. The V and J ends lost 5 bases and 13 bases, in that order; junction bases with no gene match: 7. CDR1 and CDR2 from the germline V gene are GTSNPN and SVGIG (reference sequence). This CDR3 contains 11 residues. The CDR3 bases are TGTGCCTGGGGACAGGCCGAGGGACTGTTTTTT. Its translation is CAWGQAEGLFF.

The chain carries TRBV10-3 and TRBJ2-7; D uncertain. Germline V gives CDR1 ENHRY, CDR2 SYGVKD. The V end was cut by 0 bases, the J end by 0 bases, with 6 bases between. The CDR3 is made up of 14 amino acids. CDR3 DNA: TGTGCCATCAGTGAGTCCGTCAGCTCCTACGAGCAGTACTTC. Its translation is CAISESVSSYEQYF.

The CDR3 spells CASSTQGPSYEQYF. As DNA, the CDR3 is TGTGCCAGCAGTACCCAGGGGCCCTCCTACGAGCAGTACTTC. The rearrangement uses TRBV6-5 and TRBJ2-7; D possibly corresponds to TRBD1 (6 bases). CDR1 and CDR2 from the germline V gene are MNHEY and SVGAGI. This CDR3 is 14 amino acids long. Trimming took 5 bases from V and 0 from J, leaving 11 bases between them.

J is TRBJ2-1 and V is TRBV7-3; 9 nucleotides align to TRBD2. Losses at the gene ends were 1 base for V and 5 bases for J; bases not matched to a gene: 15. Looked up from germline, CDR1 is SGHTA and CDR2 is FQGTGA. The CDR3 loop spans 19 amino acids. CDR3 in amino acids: CASSLIYSIGREGHNEQFF. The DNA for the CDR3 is TGTGCCAGCAGCTTAATTTACTCAATCGGGCGGGAGGGTCACAATGAGCAGTTCTTC.

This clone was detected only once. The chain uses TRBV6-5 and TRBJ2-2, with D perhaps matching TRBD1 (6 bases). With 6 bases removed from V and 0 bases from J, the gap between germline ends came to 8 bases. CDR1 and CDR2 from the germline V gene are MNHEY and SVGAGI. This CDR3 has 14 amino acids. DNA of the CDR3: TGTGCCAGCAGGCCAGGGGCGAACACCGGGGAGCTGTTTTTT. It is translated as CASRPGANTGELFF.

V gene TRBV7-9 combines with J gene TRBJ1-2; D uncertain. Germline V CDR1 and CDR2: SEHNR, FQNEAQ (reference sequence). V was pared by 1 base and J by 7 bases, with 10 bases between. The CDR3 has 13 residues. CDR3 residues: CASSLVEGSGYTF. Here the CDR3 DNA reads TGTGCCAGCAGCTTAGTGGAGGGCAGTGGCTACACCTTC.

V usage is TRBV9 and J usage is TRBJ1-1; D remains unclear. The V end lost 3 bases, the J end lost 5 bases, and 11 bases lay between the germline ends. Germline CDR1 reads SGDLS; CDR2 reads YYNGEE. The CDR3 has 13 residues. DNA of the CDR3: TGTGCCAGCAGCGAGGGAGGACTTACTGAAGCTTTCTTT. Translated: CASSEGGLTEAFF. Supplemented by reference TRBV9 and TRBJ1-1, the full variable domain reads DSGVTQTPKHLITATGQRVTLRCSPRSGDLSVYWYQQSLDQGLQFLIQYYNGEERAKGNILERFSAQQFPDLHSELNLSSLELGDSALYFCASSEGGLTEAFFGQGTRLTVV.

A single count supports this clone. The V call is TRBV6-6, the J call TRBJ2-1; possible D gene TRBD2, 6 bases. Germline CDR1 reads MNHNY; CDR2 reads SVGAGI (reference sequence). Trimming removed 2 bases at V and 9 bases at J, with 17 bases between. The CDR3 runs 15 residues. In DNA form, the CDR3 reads TGTGCCAGCAGTTACGAGCTCGGGGGTTGGGCTGAGCAGTTCTTC. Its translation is CASSYELGGWAEQFF.

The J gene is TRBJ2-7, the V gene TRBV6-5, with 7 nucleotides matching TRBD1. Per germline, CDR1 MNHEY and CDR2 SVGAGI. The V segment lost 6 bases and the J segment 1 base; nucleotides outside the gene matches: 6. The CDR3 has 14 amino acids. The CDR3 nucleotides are TGTGCCAGCAGCAGGGACAGCCTTTCCTACGAGCAGTACTTC. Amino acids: CASSRDSLSYEQYF.

The CDR3 loop is CASSRKREGVYEQYF. The CDR3 DNA reads TGTGCCAGCAGCCGAAAGCGGGAGGGCGTCTACGAGCAGTACTTC. The chain is built from TRBV7-2 and TRBJ2-7, with 10 bases matching TRBD2. Germline V gene sequence: CDR1 SGHTA, CDR2 FQGNSA. V was clipped by 5 bases and J by 3 bases; unmatched bases: 7. This CDR3 comprises 15 residues.

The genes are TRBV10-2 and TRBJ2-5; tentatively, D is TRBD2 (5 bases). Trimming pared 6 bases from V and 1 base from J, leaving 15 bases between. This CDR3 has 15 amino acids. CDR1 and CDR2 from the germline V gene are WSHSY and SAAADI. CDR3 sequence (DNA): TGCGCCAGCAGCAGCCCTTCAGAGGGCCAAGAGACCCAGTACTTC. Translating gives CASSSPSEGQETQYF.

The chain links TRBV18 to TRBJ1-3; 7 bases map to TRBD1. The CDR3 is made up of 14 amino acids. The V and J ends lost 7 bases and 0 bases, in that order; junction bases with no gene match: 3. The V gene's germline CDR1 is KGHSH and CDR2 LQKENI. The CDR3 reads CASWTGTSGNTIYF. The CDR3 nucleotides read TGTGCCAGCTGGACAGGTACCTCTGGAAACACCATATATTTT.

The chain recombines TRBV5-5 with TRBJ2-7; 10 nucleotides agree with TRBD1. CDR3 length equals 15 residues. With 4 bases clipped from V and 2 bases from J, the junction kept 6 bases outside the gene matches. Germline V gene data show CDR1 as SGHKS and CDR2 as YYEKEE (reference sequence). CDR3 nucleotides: TGTGCCAGCAGCGCCCGGGACAGGGGACCCTACGAGCAGTACTTC. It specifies CASSARDRGPYEQYF.

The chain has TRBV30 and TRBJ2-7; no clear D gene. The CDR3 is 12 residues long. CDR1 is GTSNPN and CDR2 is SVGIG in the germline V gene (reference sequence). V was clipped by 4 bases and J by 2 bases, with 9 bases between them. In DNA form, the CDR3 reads TGTGCCTGGACCCCTAATCCCTACGAGCAGTACTTC. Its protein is CAWTPNPYEQYF.

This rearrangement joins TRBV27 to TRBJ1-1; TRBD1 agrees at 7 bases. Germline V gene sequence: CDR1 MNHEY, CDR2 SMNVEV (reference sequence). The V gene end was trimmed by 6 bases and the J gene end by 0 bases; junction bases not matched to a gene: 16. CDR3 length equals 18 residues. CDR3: CASSPSRRGVLMNTEAFF. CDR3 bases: TGTGCCAGCAGCCCTTCCCGCAGGGGGGTTCTCATGAACACTGAAGCTTTCTTT.

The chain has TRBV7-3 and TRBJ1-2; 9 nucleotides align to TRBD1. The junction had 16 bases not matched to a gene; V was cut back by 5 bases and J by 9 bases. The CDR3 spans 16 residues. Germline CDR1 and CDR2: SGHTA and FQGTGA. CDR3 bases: TGTGCCAGCAGCCCAAATGGGGACAGGGATTTTGGGAGCTACACCTTC. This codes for CASSPNGDRDFGSYTF. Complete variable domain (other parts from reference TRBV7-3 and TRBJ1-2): GAGVSQTPSNKVTEKGKYVELRCDPISGHTALYWYRQSLGQGPEFLIYFQGTGAADDSGLPNDRFFAVRPEGSVSTLKIQRTERGDSAVYLCASSPNGDRDFGSYTFGSGTRLTVV.

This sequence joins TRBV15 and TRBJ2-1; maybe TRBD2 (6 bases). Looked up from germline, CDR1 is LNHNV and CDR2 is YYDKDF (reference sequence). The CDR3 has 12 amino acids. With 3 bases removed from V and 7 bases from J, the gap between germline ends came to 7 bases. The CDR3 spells CATSRAGNEQFF. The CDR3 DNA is TGTGCCACCAGCAGGGCGGGGAATGAGCAGTTCTTC.

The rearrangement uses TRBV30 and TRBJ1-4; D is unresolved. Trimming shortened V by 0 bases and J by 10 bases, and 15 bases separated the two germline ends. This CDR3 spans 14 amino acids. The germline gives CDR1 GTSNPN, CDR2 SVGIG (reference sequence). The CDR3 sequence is CAWSVGPESGKLFF. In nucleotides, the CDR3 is TGTGCCTGGAGTGTGGGTCCGGAGAGTGGAAAACTGTTTTTT. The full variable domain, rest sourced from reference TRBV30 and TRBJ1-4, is SQTIHQWPATLVQPVGSPLSLECTVEGTSNPNLYWYRQAAGRGLQLLFYSVGIGQISSEVPQNLSASRPQDRQFILSSKKLLLSDSGFYLCAWSVGPESGKLFFGSGTQLSVL.

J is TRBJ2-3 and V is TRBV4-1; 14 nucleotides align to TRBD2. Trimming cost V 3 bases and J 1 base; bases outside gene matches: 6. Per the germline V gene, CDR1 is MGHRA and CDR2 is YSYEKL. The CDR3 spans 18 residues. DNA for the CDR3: TGCGCCAGCAGCCAGACTAGCGGGAGGGCCGGGGGCACAGATACGCAGTATTTT. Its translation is CASSQTSGRAGGTDTQYF.

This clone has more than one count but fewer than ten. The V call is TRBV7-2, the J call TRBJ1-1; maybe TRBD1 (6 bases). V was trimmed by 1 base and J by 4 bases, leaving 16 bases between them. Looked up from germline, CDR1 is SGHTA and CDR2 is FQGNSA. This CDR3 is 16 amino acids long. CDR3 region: CASSLVWGQGTTEAFF. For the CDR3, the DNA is TGTGCCAGCAGCTTAGTATGGGGGCAGGGGACCACTGAAGCTTTCTTT.

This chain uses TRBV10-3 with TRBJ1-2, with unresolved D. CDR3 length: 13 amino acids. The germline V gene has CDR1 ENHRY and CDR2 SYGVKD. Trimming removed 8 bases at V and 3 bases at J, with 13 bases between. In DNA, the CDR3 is TGTGCCATCCGGCGCGGAGAGGACTATGGCTACACCTTC. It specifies CAIRRGEDYGYTF.

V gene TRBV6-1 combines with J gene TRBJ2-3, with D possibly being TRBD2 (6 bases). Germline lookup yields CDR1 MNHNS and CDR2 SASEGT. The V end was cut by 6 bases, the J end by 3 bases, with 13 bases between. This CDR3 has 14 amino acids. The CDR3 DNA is TGTGCCAGCAGGGCGGGACCTCAGACAGATACGCAGTATTTT. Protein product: CASRAGPQTDTQYF.

This chain's CDR3 is CASSLGGSSGSREQYF. The CDR3, as DNA: TGTGCCAGCAGCCTAGGGGGGTCTAGCGGGAGTCGCGAGCAGTACTTC. The rearrangement uses TRBV11-2 and TRBJ2-7; 10 bases are shared with TRBD2. Germline assignment: CDR1 SGHAT and CDR2 FQNNGV. The CDR3 covers 16 residues. Germline trimming cut 5 bases from V and 6 bases from J; bases unmatched to any gene: 13.

As DNA, the CDR3 is TGTGCCTCCGTTGCCGCGGGTGAAGCTTTCTTT. This encodes CASVAAGEAFF. This chain links TRBV19 with TRBJ1-1; D unclear. The CDR3 is 11 amino acids. Germline CDR1 LNHDA, CDR2 SQIVND (reference sequence). Trimming shortened V by 11 bases and J by 7 bases, and 14 bases separated the two germline ends.

CDR3: CASGTFAYNEQFF. CDR3 bases: TGTGCCAGTGGGACATTCGCCTACAATGAGCAGTTCTTC. The rearrangement links TRBV19 to TRBJ2-1; tentative D call: TRBD1 (6 bases). This CDR3 has 13 amino acids. V shed 8 bases and J shed 2 bases, with 10 bases lying between them. Germline assignment: CDR1 LNHDA and CDR2 SQIVND (reference sequence).

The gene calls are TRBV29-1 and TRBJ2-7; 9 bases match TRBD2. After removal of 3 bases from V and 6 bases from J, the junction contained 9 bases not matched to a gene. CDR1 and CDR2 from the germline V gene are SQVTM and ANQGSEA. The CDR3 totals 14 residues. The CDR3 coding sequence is TGCAGCGTTGACGGGCTAGCGGGAACTCTCGAGCAGTACTTC. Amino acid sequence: CSVDGLAGTLEQYF.

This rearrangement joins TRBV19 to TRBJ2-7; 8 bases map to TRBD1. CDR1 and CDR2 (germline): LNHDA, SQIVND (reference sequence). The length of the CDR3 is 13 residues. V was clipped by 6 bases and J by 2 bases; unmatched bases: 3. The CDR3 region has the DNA TGTGCCAGTAGCGCAGGGGGCCCCTACGAGCAGTACTTC. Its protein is CASSAGGPYEQYF.

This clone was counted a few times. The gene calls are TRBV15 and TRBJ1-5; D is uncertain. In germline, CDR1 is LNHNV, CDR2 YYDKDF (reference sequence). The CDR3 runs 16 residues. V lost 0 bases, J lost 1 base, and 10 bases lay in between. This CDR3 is CATSRDQALSNQPQHF. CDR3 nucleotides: TGTGCCACCAGCAGAGATCAGGCGTTGAGCAATCAGCCCCAGCATTTT.

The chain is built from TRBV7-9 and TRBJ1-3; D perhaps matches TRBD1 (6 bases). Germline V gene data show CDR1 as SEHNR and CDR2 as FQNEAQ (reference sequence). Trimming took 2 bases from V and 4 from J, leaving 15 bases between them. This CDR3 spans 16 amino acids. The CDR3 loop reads CASSLLAGANGNTIYF. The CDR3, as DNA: TGTGCCAGCAGCTTATTGGCAGGGGCTAACGGAAACACCATATATTTT.

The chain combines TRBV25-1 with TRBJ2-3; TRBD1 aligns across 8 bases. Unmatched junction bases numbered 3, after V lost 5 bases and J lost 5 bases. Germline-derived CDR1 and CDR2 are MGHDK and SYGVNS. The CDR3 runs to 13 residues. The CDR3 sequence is CASSQGARDTQYF. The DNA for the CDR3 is TGTGCCAGCAGTCAGGGGGCAAGAGATACGCAGTATTTT.

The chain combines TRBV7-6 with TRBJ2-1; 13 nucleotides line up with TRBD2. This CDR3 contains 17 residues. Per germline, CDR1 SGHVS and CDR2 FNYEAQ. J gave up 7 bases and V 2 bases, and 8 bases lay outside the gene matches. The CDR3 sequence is CASSLPRGTSGTNEQFF. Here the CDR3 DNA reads TGTGCCAGCAGCTTACCACGCGGGACTAGCGGGACTAATGAGCAGTTCTTC.